One and the same sample provided the 18 T cell receptor beta chains below, sequenced in a study of identical twins. TCRdb redid the calling of the 5' RACE reads with MiXCR, one entry per CDR3 protein. This table holds 600,000 to 850,000 distinct CDR3 sequences, roughly 20% found once. Another study also made use of these data, one on T cells expressing NK-cell markers.

The sample was PBMCs. The origin of the receptors is a woman in her late teens or twenties in good health.

This chain joins TRBV7-8 and TRBJ2-2; 7 bases fit TRBD2. CDR3 length: 13 residues. After removal of 8 bases from V and 8 bases from J, the junction contained 8 bases not matched to a gene. Germline assignment: CDR1 SGHVS and CDR2 FQNEAQ. The CDR3 spells CASGGGQLGELFF. The CDR3 DNA sequence: TGTGCCAGCGGCGGGGGTCAATTGGGGGAGCTGTTTTTT.

This chain links TRBV12-3 or TRBV12-4 with TRBJ2-7, with 7 bases identical to TRBD1. The CDR3 consists of 13 residues. Trimming at V came to 6 bases and at J to 4 bases, leaving 6 bases not matched to a gene. The CDR3 region is CASSSDRIYEQYF. CDR3 DNA sequence: TGTGCCAGCAGCTCGGACAGGATTTACGAGCAGTACTTC.

The rearrangement joins TRBV7-2 to TRBJ2-7; D is undetermined. The CDR3 runs to 14 residues. V was trimmed by 6 bases and J by 1 base, leaving 13 bases between them. CDR1 SGHTA and CDR2 FQGNSA come from the germline V gene. The CDR3 DNA reads as TGTGCCAGCAGTCCGGGCCCCGTATCCTACGAGCAGTACTTC. This sequence encodes CASSPGPVSYEQYF.

The rearrangement uses TRBV5-1 and TRBJ2-1, with D possibly being TRBD1 (5 bases). V dropped 1 base and J dropped 8 bases, with 16 bases sitting between them. The CDR3 extends over 15 amino acids. The germline gives CDR1 SGHRS, CDR2 YFSETQ. The CDR3 sequence is CASSLLAGIVDEQFF. The CDR3 nucleotides are TGCGCCAGCAGCTTGTTGGCAGGGATTGTAGATGAGCAGTTCTTC.

The gene calls are TRBV3-1 and TRBJ1-1; D gene ambiguous. The ends were cut back, 5 bases at V and 11 bases at J, with 21 bases in the middle. Germline CDR1 reads LGHDT; CDR2 reads YNNKEL (reference sequence). The CDR3 is made up of 14 amino acids. This CDR3 reads CASSKSGLRPSAFF. The DNA for the CDR3 is TGTGCCAGCAGCAAAAGCGGTCTACGGCCTAGCGCTTTCTTT.

This clonotype showed up many times. The chain uses TRBV5-1 and TRBJ1-3; no reliable D call. The V gene's germline CDR1 is SGHRS and CDR2 YFSETQ. V shed 4 bases and J shed 0 bases, with 5 bases lying between them. The CDR3 is 13 residues long. CDR3 nucleotides: TGCGCCAGCAGCACGGGCTCTGGAAACACCATATATTTT. Translated, it gives CASSTGSGNTIYF.

This rearrangement joins TRBV28 to TRBJ2-7; 7 positions match TRBD1. The CDR3 runs 13 residues. Germline trimming cut 1 base from V and 6 bases from J; bases unmatched to any gene: 3. Germline assignment: CDR1 MDHEN and CDR2 SYDVKM. CDR3 residues: CASSLSGGAEQYF. The CDR3 nucleotides read TGTGCCAGCAGTTTATCAGGGGGAGCCGAGCAGTACTTC.

This chain links TRBV6-2 or TRBV6-3 with TRBJ2-7; D possibly uses TRBD1 or TRBD2 (6 bases each). From germline, CDR1 is MNHEY and CDR2 SVGEGT. V was pared by 2 bases and J by 3 bases, with 14 bases between. This CDR3 has 15 amino acids. CDR3 in DNA: TGTGCCAGCAGTTACCGGGGGACAACGATCTACGAGCAGTACTTC. Protein sequence: CASSYRGTTIYEQYF.

This clonotype has a handful of counts. The CDR3 region has the DNA TGTGCCAGCAGCCAAGTGTACCGTCGGGGCGCAGATACGCAGTATTTT. This translates into CASSQVYRRGADTQYF. The chain carries TRBV3-1 and TRBJ2-3; TRBD1 or TRBD2 may be the D gene (5 bases each). Germline V gene data show CDR1 as LGHDT and CDR2 as YNNKEL (reference sequence). V lost 1 base and J 4 bases, leaving 15 bases between the germline ends. This CDR3 is 16 amino acids long.

V gene TRBV20-1 combines with J gene TRBJ2-1; the match to TRBD2 covers 9 bases. The J segment lost 4 bases and the V segment lost 6 bases, leaving 13 bases of the junction unmatched. CDR3 length: 16 amino acids. CDR1 DFQATT and CDR2 SNEGSKA come from the germline V gene (reference sequence). The CDR3 DNA reads TGCAGTGCCAGAAGCGGCGGGAGGGCCAGATACAATGAGCAGTTCTTC. This codes for CSARSGGRARYNEQFF.

The V and J genes are TRBV12-2 and TRBJ2-2. TRBV12-2 is shown as a pseudogene. This CDR3 has 11 residues. In DNA, the CDR3 is TGTGCAAGTCGCTTAGAGGGTAACTGTTTTTTT. Translation gives CASRLEGNCFF.

This clonotype showed up just a few times. This chain connects TRBV7-9 to TRBJ2-5; possible D gene TRBD1, 5 bases. The V end was cut by 1 base, the J end by 4 bases, with 13 bases between. This CDR3 is 15 amino acids long. Germline V gives CDR1 SEHNR, CDR2 FQNEAQ (reference sequence). The CDR3 protein is CASSLGAGRGETQYF. The DNA for the CDR3 is TGTGCCAGCAGCTTAGGTGCAGGGCGTGGAGAGACCCAGTACTTC.

This sequence joins TRBV20-1 and TRBJ2-1, with D possibly TRBD1 on 5 matching bases. Germline-derived CDR1 and CDR2 are DFQATT and SNEGSKA (reference sequence). There are 15 residues in the CDR3. V was trimmed by 4 bases and J by 0 bases, leaving 13 bases between them. The CDR3 bases are TGCAGTGCTAAGTCGGGCAGGGTCTCCTACAATGAGCAGTTCTTC. Its translation: CSAKSGRVSYNEQFF.

The V and J genes are TRBV12-3 or TRBV12-4 and TRBJ1-1; TRBD1 aligns across 9 bases. This CDR3 contains 15 residues. Trimming cost V 6 bases and J 6 bases; bases outside gene matches: 11. The CDR3 loop reads CASSRPGTGRPEAFF. CDR3 nucleotides: TGTGCCAGCAGCCGTCCCGGGACAGGGAGGCCTGAAGCTTTCTTT.

In its sample, this clonotype was seen a few times. The chain combines TRBV4-1 with TRBJ2-7; D is possibly TRBD2 (6 bases). The CDR3 runs to 14 residues. Trimming cost V 3 bases and J 0 bases, with 9 bases left between them. Germline values: CDR1 MGHRA, CDR2 YSYEKL. CDR3 in DNA: TGCGCCAGCAGCCATGGAGGGTTCTCCTACGAGCAGTACTTC. It codes for CASSHGGFSYEQYF.

J is TRBJ2-7 and V is TRBV5-1; D tentatively reads TRBD1 or TRBD2 (5 bases each). Between the trimmed V and J ends, which lost 3 bases and 6 bases, there was a span of 16 bases. Germline assignment: CDR1 SGHRS and CDR2 YFSETQ. CDR3 length: 14 residues. The CDR3 protein is CASSSSGVRGEQYF. DNA for the CDR3: TGCGCCAGCAGCTCGTCCGGAGTGAGGGGCGAGCAGTACTTC.

CDR3 sequence reads: CASSLAIGYHEQYF. For the CDR3, the DNA is TGCGCCAGCAGCTTGGCCATAGGGTATCACGAGCAGTACTTC. The V and J genes are TRBV5-1 and TRBJ2-7; D is ambiguous. V was trimmed by 0 bases and J by 5 bases, leaving 12 bases between them. Germline V gene sequence: CDR1 SGHRS, CDR2 YFSETQ. The CDR3 extends over 14 amino acids.

The chain employs TRBV27 and TRBJ2-3; D possibly corresponds to TRBD2 (6 bases). This CDR3 contains 16 residues. V dropped 7 bases and J dropped 6 bases, with 23 bases sitting between them. Germline assignment: CDR1 MNHEY and CDR2 SMNVEV (reference sequence). The CDR3 reads CASTSLGGPRSDTQYF. CDR3 sequence (DNA): TGTGCCAGCACCTCATTAGGAGGGCCGAGGTCGGATACGCAGTATTTT.